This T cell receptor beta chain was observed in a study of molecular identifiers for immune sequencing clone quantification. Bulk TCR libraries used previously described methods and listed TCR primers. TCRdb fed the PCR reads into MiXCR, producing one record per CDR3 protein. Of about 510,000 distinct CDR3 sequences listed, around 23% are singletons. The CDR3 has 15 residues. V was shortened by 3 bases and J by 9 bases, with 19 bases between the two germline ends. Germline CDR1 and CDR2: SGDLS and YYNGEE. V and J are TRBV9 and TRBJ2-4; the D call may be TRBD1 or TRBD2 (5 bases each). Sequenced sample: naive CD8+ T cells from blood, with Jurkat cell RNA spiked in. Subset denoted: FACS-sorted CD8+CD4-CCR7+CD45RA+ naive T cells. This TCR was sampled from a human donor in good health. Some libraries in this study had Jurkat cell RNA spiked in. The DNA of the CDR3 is TGTGCCAGCAGCGGGGGGAGAGACGACTCTGCCATTCAGTACTTC. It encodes CASSGGRDDSAIQYF.